The following is a T cell receptor beta chain sequence with its context. Its antigen is unknown. Each sample's cDNA came from eight separate reactions. TCRdb reprocessed the 5' RACE reads, keeping one entry per CDR3 protein, no DNA. This sample contains about 300,000 distinct CDR3 sequences. These data originate in a study of monozygotic twins with inflammatory bowel disease. General observations from the study: Twins with IBD had fewer clonotypes in common with others than healthy twins, particularly during disease activity.

CDR1 is SEHNR, CDR2 FQNEAQ, per germline (reference sequence). This CDR3 is 15 amino acids long. The clonotype originates from a human donor with ulcerative colitis or Crohn's disease, or a healthy co-twin of an affected twin (not recorded which). The gene calls are TRBV7-9 and TRBJ1-1; absent DNA, TCRdb's TRBD1 call cannot be checked. Material for sequencing was blood. The CDR3 spells CASSETRTGVTEAFF.